Presented here are 13 T cell receptor beta chains from one specimen sequenced in a study of T cells in lung cancer brain metastases. This table comes from immunoSEQ multiplex PCR, and its TCRdb copy is limited to in-frame clones, with some not included. The repertoire consists of about 4,800 clones, with 87% occurring once and the leading ten covering more than 3%. Input material: tumor tissue from the primary lung tumor. These TCRs come from a woman between 45 and 60 years old with non-small cell lung cancer.

The chain recombines TRBV28 with TRBJ2-3, with D unresolved. The CDR3 runs 14 residues. From germline, CDR1 is MDHEN and CDR2 SYDVKM. V shed 5 bases and J shed 1 base, with 10 bases lying between them. CDR3 sequence reads: CASSPEDGTDTQYF. The CDR3, as DNA: TGTGCCAGCAGTCCCGAGGACGGCACAGATACGCAGTATTTT.

In this sample, this clone turned up a few times. This rearrangement joins TRBV4-1 to TRBJ1-2; D might be TRBD1 (6 bases). This CDR3 spans 14 amino acids. The germline V gene encodes CDR1 MGHRA and CDR2 YSYEKL. V lost 3 bases, J lost 2 bases, and 10 bases lay in between. The CDR3 region is CASSQGHQNYGYTF. The DNA of the CDR3 is TGCGCCAGCAGCCAGGGACACCAGAACTATGGCTACACCTTC.

The V and J genes are TRBV19 and TRBJ1-4; a possible D gene is TRBD1 (6 bases). The CDR3 runs 14 residues. Trimming cost V 7 bases and J 7 bases, with 16 bases left between them. The germline CDR1 and CDR2 sequences are LNHDA and SQIVND (reference sequence). The CDR3 loop is CASMGGAVGEKLFF. The CDR3 DNA sequence: TGTGCCAGTATGGGGGGGGCGGTGGGTGAAAAACTGTTTTTT.

This chain joins TRBV7-8 and TRBJ1-3; no clear D gene. This CDR3 has 16 residues. Per germline, CDR1 SGHVS and CDR2 FQNEAQ. Trimming took 2 bases from V and 0 from J, leaving 11 bases between them. The CDR3 is CASSLSATVSGNTIYF. The CDR3 coding sequence is TGTGCCAGCAGCTTATCTGCTACAGTCTCTGGAAACACCATATATTTT.

V and J are TRBV6-1 and TRBJ2-7; tentatively, D is TRBD1 (6 bases). The length of the CDR3 is 14 residues. V shed 4 bases and J shed 9 bases, with 19 bases lying between them. The germline CDR1 and CDR2 sequences are MNHNS and SASEGT. CDR3 in DNA: TGTGCCAGCAGTGGTCAGGGGACCATCCGCTCGCAGTACGTC. Translation: CASSGQGTIRSQYV.

This chain connects TRBV25-1 to TRBJ2-1, with D possibly TRBD2 on 6 matching bases. The CDR3 is 15 residues long. The V end lost 4 bases, the J end lost 0 bases, and 10 bases lay between the germline ends. Germline values: CDR1 MGHDK, CDR2 SYGVNS. The CDR3 region is CASSGLAYSYNEQFF. The CDR3 DNA sequence: TGTGCCAGCAGTGGGCTAGCGTACTCCTACAATGAGCAGTTCTTC.

This sequence joins TRBV6-5 and TRBJ1-1; the D is unclear. CDR1 is MNHEY, CDR2 SVGAGI, per germline. This CDR3 comprises 15 residues. V lost 0 bases and J lost 1, with 9 bases in between. The CDR3 region has the DNA TGTGCCAGCAGTTACTCCACGGCGTCGAACACTGAAGCTTTCTTT. Amino acid sequence: CASSYSTASNTEAFF.

The chain combines TRBV2 with TRBJ1-5, with D possibly being TRBD1 (5 bases). The CDR3 length is 12 residues. Germline-derived CDR1 and CDR2 are SNHLY and FYNNEI. Trimming took off 6 bases at V and 6 bases at J, with 9 bases between the two ends. CDR3 sequence: CASSERGQPQHF. DNA of the CDR3: TGTGCCAGCAGCGAGAGGGGTCAGCCCCAGCATTTT.

This chain connects TRBV29-1 to TRBJ1-2; D gene unclear. The CDR3 has 13 residues. The germline gives CDR1 SQVTM, CDR2 ANQGSEA. Trimming cost V 2 bases and J 6 bases, with 13 bases left between them. CDR3: CSVEKGQRDGYTF. The CDR3 DNA reads as TGCAGCGTTGAAAAAGGGCAGAGGGATGGCTACACCTTC.

The gene calls are TRBV9 and TRBJ1-1, with TRBD1 matching 11 bases. This CDR3 comprises 16 residues. V shed 4 bases, J shed 5 bases, and the junction held 10 bases outside the gene matches. Germline V gene data show CDR1 as SGDLS and CDR2 as YYNGEE. CDR3 nucleotides: TGTGCCAGCAGCCTCTCGGGGGGGACAGGGGGAACTGAAGCTTTCTTT. It is translated as CASSLSGGTGGTEAFF.

The rearrangement links TRBV18 to TRBJ1-1, with 8 bases lining up with TRBD1. After removal of 4 bases from V and 0 bases from J, the junction contained 4 bases not matched to a gene. The length of the CDR3 is 15 residues. The V gene's germline CDR1 is KGHSH and CDR2 LQKENI. The CDR3: CASSRETGVNTEAFF. The DNA of the CDR3 is TGTGCCAGCTCACGGGAGACAGGGGTGAACACTGAAGCTTTCTTT.

This sequence joins TRBV6-6 and TRBJ2-2, with D unclear. V gave up 5 bases and J gave up 6 bases, with 13 bases separating them. Germline lookup yields CDR1 MNHNY and CDR2 SVGAGI (reference sequence). CDR3 length: 14 amino acids. CDR3 loop: CASSTPEDAGELFF. In DNA, the CDR3 is TGTGCCAGCAGTACCCCAGAGGACGCCGGGGAGCTGTTTTTT.

In its sample, this clone was seen once. The rearrangement joins TRBV29-1 to TRBJ2-1; TRBD2 is a possible D gene (6 bases). CDR3 size: 12 residues. V gave up 5 bases and J gave up 12 bases, with 17 bases separating them. Germline values: CDR1 SQVTM, CDR2 ANQGSEA. The CDR3 DNA sequence: TGCAGCGTTATTCATTGGGACTCGGGGCAGTTCTTC. It specifies CSVIHWDSGQFF.